The clone carrying this T cell receptor (beta chain) has a handful of counts. The data are from a study of CD8 T cells in Susac syndrome. Per the germline V gene, CDR1 is SGHDN and CDR2 is FVKESK. The length of the CDR3 is 17 residues. J was trimmed by 1 base and V by 3 bases; bases with no gene match: 4. Staining was done for CD27 and CD45RA, and it defined the memory subsets for TEMRA sorting. The RNA input was about 0.5 to 1 ug, and it was reverse transcribed with random hexamers. TCRdb reanalysed the immunoSEQ multiplex PCR reads using MiXCR and keeps one entry per CDR3 protein. The repertoire holds 950 to 1,500 distinct CDR3 sequences, with 55% to 65% as singletons.

The clonotype originates from a human donor with Susac syndrome. Sequencing input: CD8+ TEMRA cells from PBMCs. Stated subset: FACS-sorted terminally differentiated effector memory CD8+ T cells re-expressing CD45RA (CD8+ TEMRA). The chain is built from TRBV14 and TRBJ2-7, with TRBD2 identical over 15 bases. CDR3 bases: TGTGCCAGCAGCCACGGGGGACTAGCGGGGGGATCCTACGAGCAGTACTTC. Translating it yields CASSHGGLAGGSYEQYF.